This passage covers 14 T cell receptor beta chains from one sample sequenced in a study of blood T cell repertoires in COVID-19. Here immunoSEQ multiplex PCR was the method, and the copy in TCRdb shows in-frame clones only, minus some. The sample shows a few hundred thousand clones, 75% to 90% of them seen only once. Sequencing was carried out using peripheral blood. The receptor set was obtained from a woman in her 70s with COVID-19, enrolled during active disease.

The genes are TRBV19 and TRBJ2-2, with 10 nucleotides matching TRBD2. This CDR3 is 17 amino acids long. Unmatched junction bases numbered 8, after V lost 5 bases and J lost 2 bases. Germline CDR1 reads LNHDA; CDR2 reads SQIVND (reference sequence). The CDR3: CASSRRLAGGNTGELFF. CDR3 DNA sequence: TGTGCCAGTAGTCGTCGATTAGCGGGAGGCAACACCGGGGAGCTGTTTTTT.

This rearrangement joins TRBV29-1 to TRBJ1-2; possible D gene TRBD1, 6 bases. Trimming cost V 6 bases and J 4 bases, with 15 bases left between them. Germline CDR1 SQVTM, CDR2 ANQGSEA. This CDR3 spans 13 amino acids. CDR3 bases: TGCAGCGTGTACAGGGCCAGGGGCTATGGCTACACCTTC. This codes for CSVYRARGYGYTF.

The genes are TRBV3-1 (or the pseudogene TRBV3-2) and TRBJ2-1, with D uncertain. The CDR3 contains 14 residues. Trimming removed 4 bases at V and 4 bases at J, with 11 bases between. Germline V gives CDR1 LGHDT, CDR2 YNNKEL (reference sequence). The CDR3 spells CASSLSLSYNEQFF. The DNA for the CDR3 is TGTGCCAGCAGCCTTAGTTTATCTTACAATGAGCAGTTCTTC.

The chain links TRBV19 to TRBJ1-5; D possibly corresponds to TRBD1 (5 bases). Between the trimmed V and J ends, which lost 3 bases and 2 bases, there was a span of 8 bases. Germline V gene data show CDR1 as LNHDA and CDR2 as SQIVND (reference sequence). The CDR3 runs to 14 residues. This CDR3 reads CASSIVGGNQPQHF. The CDR3 DNA sequence: TGTGCCAGTAGTATTGTAGGGGGCAATCAGCCCCAGCATTTT.

The genes are TRBV7-2 and TRBJ2-6; D is perhaps TRBD2 (6 bases). With 4 bases removed from V and 4 bases from J, the gap between germline ends came to 14 bases. The CDR3 consists of 16 residues. Germline loops: CDR1 SGHTA, CDR2 FQGNSA. Written as DNA, the CDR3 is TGTGCCAGCAGCTCCTATTGGGGGGAAGGGGCCAACGTCCTGACTTTC. Its translation is CASSSYWGEGANVLTF.

The chain couples TRBV24-1 to TRBJ2-7; D may be TRBD1 (6 bases). V gave up 9 bases and J gave up 0 bases, with 11 bases separating them. Germline V gene sequence: CDR1 KGHDR, CDR2 SFDVKD. This CDR3 comprises 13 residues. The CDR3 is CATSPDSSYEQYF. The DNA for the CDR3 is TGTGCCACCTCTCCGGACAGCTCCTACGAGCAGTACTTC.

A single count supports this clone. V is TRBV11-2 and J is TRBJ2-7, with a tentative D call TRBD2 (5 bases). This CDR3 has 15 residues. V was trimmed by 0 bases and J by 0 bases, leaving 9 bases between them. From germline, CDR1 is SGHAT and CDR2 FQNNGV. The CDR3 sequence: CASSLDRSGSYEQYF. The CDR3 nucleotides are TGTGCCAGCAGCTTAGATAGAAGCGGCTCCTACGAGCAGTACTTC.

The chain combines TRBV3-1 (or the pseudogene TRBV3-2) with TRBJ1-1, with TRBD1 identical over 7 bases. Trimming cost V 5 bases and J 9 bases; bases outside gene matches: 12. The CDR3 length is 14 residues. Per germline, CDR1 LGHDT and CDR2 YNNKEL (reference sequence). CDR3 region: CASSGTDSGLKAFF. The CDR3 region has the DNA TGTGCCAGCAGCGGGACAGACAGTGGGTTGAAAGCTTTCTTT.

The rearrangement links TRBV19 to TRBJ1-4; a weak D match, TRBD1 (6 bases). From germline, CDR1 is LNHDA and CDR2 SQIVND (reference sequence). V was cut by 6 bases and J by 7 bases, with 18 bases left in between. The CDR3 covers 15 residues. DNA for the CDR3: TGTGCCAGTAGCCGAGACGATGGGGGCGGTGAAAAACTGTTTTTT. Translating gives CASSRDDGGGEKLFF.

The chain recombines TRBV27 with TRBJ1-2, with D possibly matching TRBD1 (5 bases). Deletions cut 5 bases from V and 3 bases from J, with 19 bases between. Germline lookup yields CDR1 MNHEY and CDR2 SMNVEV (reference sequence). This CDR3 spans 16 amino acids. In DNA form, the CDR3 reads TGTGCCAGCAGTCCCATAGATTCGACAGCTTACTATGGCTACACCTTC. It yields the protein CASSPIDSTAYYGYTF.

The CDR3 sequence is CAISRGTGPETQYF. In DNA, the CDR3 is TGTGCCATTTCCCGCGGGACAGGGCCAGAGACCCAGTACTTC. This chain links TRBV10-3 with TRBJ2-5, with TRBD1 matching 9 bases. The CDR3 covers 14 residues. Unmatched junction bases numbered 9, after V lost 9 bases and J lost 4 bases. Germline lookup yields CDR1 ENHRY and CDR2 SYGVKD.

This sequence joins TRBV3-1 (or the pseudogene TRBV3-2) and TRBJ2-3, with TRBD2 identical over 13 bases. The J segment lost 0 bases and the V segment lost 2 bases, leaving 2 bases of the junction unmatched. The CDR3 consists of 17 residues. Looked up from germline, CDR1 is LGHDT and CDR2 is YNNKEL (reference sequence). In DNA, the CDR3 is TGTGCCAGCAGCCAACGGGGACTAGCGGGAAGCACAGATACGCAGTATTTT. Translated, it gives CASSQRGLAGSTDTQYF.

This rearrangement joins TRBV5-4 to TRBJ2-1; 7 bases line up with TRBD1. CDR1 SGHNT and CDR2 YYREEE come from the germline V gene (reference sequence). There are 15 residues in the CDR3. Trimming removed 7 bases from V and 1 base from J; junction bases left unmatched: 8. The CDR3 region is CASGQDPSSYNEQFF. Here the CDR3 DNA reads TGTGCCAGCGGACAGGACCCTAGTTCCTACAATGAGCAGTTCTTC.

The count of this clone is one. J is TRBJ1-6 and V is TRBV4-3; D remains ambiguous. The CDR3 extends over 14 amino acids. CDR1 is LGHNA, CDR2 YSLEER, per germline. V was trimmed by 0 bases and J by 7 bases, leaving 7 bases between them. In DNA form, the CDR3 reads TGCGCCAGCAGCCAAGAACCCCGGAATTCACCCCTCCACTTT. It yields the protein CASSQEPRNSPLHF.